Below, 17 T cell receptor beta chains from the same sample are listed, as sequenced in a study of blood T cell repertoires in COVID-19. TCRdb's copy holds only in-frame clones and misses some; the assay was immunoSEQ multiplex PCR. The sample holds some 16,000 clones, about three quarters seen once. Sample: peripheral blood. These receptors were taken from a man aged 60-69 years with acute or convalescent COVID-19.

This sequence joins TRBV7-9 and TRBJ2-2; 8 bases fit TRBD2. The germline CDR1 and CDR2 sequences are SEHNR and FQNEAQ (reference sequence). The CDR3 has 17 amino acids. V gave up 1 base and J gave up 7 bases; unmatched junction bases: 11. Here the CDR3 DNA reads TGTGCCAGCAGCTTAGAAGCGGGGGAGCCTCGGGGCGGGGAGCTGTTTTTT. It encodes CASSLEAGEPRGGELFF.

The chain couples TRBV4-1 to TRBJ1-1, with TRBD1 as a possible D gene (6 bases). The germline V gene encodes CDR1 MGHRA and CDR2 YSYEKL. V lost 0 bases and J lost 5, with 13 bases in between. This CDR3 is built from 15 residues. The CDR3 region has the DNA TGCGCCAGCAGCCAAGAGGGAGGGGGTTATACTGAAGCTTTCTTT. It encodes CASSQEGGGYTEAFF.

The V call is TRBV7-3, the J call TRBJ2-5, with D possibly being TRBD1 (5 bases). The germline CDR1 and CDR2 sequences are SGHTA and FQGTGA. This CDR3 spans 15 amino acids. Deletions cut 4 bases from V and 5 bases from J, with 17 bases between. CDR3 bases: TGTGCCAGCAGCTCGACAGAGCAGTTAGGGGAGACCCAGTACTTC. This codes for CASSSTEQLGETQYF.

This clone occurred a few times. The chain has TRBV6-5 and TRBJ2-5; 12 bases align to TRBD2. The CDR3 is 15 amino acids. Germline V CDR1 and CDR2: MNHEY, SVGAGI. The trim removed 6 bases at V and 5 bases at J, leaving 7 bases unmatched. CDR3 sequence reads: CASRPLAGGSETQYF. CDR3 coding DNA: TGTGCCAGCAGACCCCTAGCGGGGGGGTCGGAGACCCAGTACTTC.

The CDR3 loop is CASSPHRGNTIYF. The DNA of the CDR3 is TGTGCCAGCAGTCCCCATCGGGGAAACACCATATATTTT. The chain couples TRBV6-5 to TRBJ1-3; D is undetermined. The CDR3 consists of 13 residues. Germline loops: CDR1 MNHEY, CDR2 SVGAGI. Trimming pared 5 bases from V and 4 bases from J, leaving 9 bases between.

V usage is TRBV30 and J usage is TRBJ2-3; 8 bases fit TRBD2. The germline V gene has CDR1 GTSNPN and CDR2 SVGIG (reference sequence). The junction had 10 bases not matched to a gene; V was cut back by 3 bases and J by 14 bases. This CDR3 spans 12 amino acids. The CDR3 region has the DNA TGTGCCTGGAGCTTACCCGGGACTAGTTTGTATTTT. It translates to CAWSLPGTSLYF. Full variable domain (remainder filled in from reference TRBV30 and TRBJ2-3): SQTIHQWPATLVQPVGSPLSLECTVEGTSNPNLYWYRQAAGRGLQLLFYSVGIGQISSEVPQNLSASRPQDRQFILSSKKLLLSDSGFYLCAWSLPGTSLYFGPGTRLTVL.

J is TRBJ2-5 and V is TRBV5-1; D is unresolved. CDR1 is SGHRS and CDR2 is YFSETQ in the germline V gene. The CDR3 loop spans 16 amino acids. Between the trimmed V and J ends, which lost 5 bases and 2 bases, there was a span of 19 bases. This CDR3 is CASRLRHSVLQETQYF. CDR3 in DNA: TGCGCCAGCAGATTAAGGCACAGTGTTCTGCAAGAGACCCAGTACTTC.

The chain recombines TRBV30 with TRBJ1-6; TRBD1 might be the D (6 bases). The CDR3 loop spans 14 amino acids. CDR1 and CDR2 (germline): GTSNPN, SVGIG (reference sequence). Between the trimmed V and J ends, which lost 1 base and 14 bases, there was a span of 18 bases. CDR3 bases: TGTGCCTGGAGTGGGACAGAGGCGTCGATAGCCCTCCACTTT. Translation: CAWSGTEASIALHF.

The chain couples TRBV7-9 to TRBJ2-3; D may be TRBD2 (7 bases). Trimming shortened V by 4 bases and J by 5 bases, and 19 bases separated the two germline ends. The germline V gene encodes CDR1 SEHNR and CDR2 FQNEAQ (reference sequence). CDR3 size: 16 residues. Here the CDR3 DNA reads TGTGCCAGCAGCTCCCCCCGGACGGGGGGCCAAGATACGCAGTATTTT. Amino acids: CASSSPRTGGQDTQYF.

The chain's CDR3 is CASSSQGSDGYTF. CDR3 coding DNA: TGTGCCAGCAGCTCACAGGGTTCAGATGGCTACACCTTC. The chain links TRBV5-4 to TRBJ1-2, with D possibly matching TRBD1 (6 bases). The germline V and J ends were trimmed by 3 bases and 6 bases, with 12 bases remaining between them. Per the germline V gene, CDR1 is SGHNT and CDR2 is YYREEE (reference sequence). This CDR3 region has 13 residues.

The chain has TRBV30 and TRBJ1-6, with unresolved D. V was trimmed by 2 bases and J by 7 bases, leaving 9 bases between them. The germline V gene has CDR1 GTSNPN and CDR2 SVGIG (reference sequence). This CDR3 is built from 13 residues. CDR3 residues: CAWSPIFNSPLHF. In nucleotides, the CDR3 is TGTGCCTGGAGTCCTATTTTCAATTCACCCCTCCACTTT.

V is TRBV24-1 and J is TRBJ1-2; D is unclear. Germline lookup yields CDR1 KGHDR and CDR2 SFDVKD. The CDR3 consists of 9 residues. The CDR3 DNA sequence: TGTAACCGGAGGTATGGCTACACCTTC. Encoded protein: CNRRYGYTF.

For the CDR3, the DNA is TGTGCCAGCAGTAAGGAGCAGGGGGCGTCGGGGGAGCTGTTTTTT. Translation gives CASSKEQGASGELFF. V gene TRBV2 combines with J gene TRBJ2-2, with 8 bases identical to TRBD1. CDR3 length equals 15 residues. V trimming: 5 bases; J trimming: 8 bases; junction bases outside the gene matches: 10. CDR1 is SNHLY and CDR2 is FYNNEI in the germline V gene.

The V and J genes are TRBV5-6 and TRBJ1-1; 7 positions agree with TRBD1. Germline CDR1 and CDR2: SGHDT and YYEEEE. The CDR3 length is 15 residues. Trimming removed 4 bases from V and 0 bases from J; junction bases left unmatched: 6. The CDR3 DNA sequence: TGTGCCAGCAGCCTACAGGGGCGATTGAACACTGAAGCTTTCTTT. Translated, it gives CASSLQGRLNTEAFF.

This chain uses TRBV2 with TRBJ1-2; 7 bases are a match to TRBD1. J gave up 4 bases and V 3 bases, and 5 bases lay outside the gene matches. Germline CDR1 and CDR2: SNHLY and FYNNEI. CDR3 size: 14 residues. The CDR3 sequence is CASSDWDRPYGYTF. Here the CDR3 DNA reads TGTGCCAGCAGTGATTGGGACAGACCCTATGGCTACACCTTC.

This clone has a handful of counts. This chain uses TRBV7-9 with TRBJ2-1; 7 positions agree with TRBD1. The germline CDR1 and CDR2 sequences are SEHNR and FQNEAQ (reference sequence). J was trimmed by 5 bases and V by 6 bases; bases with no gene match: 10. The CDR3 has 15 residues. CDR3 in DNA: TGTGCCAGCAGTCTTGACAGGGTCCCTAACAATGAGCAGTTCTTC. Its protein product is CASSLDRVPNNEQFF.

CDR3 sequence reads: CSVEVQGEDTEAFF. The CDR3 DNA reads as TGCAGCGTTGAAGTTCAAGGAGAGGACACTGAAGCTTTCTTT. The rearrangement uses TRBV29-1 and TRBJ1-1; D is unclear. Trimming cost V 1 base and J 3 bases, with 12 bases left between them. This CDR3 has 14 amino acids. Germline CDR1 and CDR2: SQVTM and ANQGSEA.